These 2 T cell receptor beta chains were sequenced from one sample in a study of OX40 agonist ivuxolimab in advanced cancers. Assay used: immunoSEQ multiplex PCR; TCRdb lists only in-frame clones, some missing. This sample has about 32,000 clones; roughly 84% occur once, and the top ten carry approximately 21%. Sample: CD4+ or CD8+ T cells sorted from blood, taken in a trial of the OX40 agonist ivuxolimab. These receptors came from an adult with an advanced solid tumor such as melanoma, head and neck, liver or kidney cancer.

The chain combines TRBV28 with TRBJ2-5; D ambiguous. Germline lookup yields CDR1 MDHEN and CDR2 SYDVKM. The ends were cut back, 4 bases at V and 10 bases at J, with 19 bases in the middle. CDR3 size: 14 residues. This CDR3 is CASSSSLWFGDQYF. DNA of the CDR3: TGTGCCAGCAGTTCCTCACTCTGGTTTGGGGACCAGTACTTC.

The chain employs TRBV5-4 and TRBJ1-1, with a tentative D call TRBD1 (6 bases). The CDR3 length is 14 residues. Germline loops: CDR1 SGHNT, CDR2 YYREEE (reference sequence). Trimming took off 0 bases at V and 1 base at J, with 7 bases between the two ends. The CDR3 sequence: CASSLGGANTEAFF. CDR3 coding DNA: TGTGCCAGCAGCTTGGGGGGGGCGAACACTGAAGCTTTCTTT. The whole variable domain, remainder taken from reference TRBV5-4 and TRBJ1-1, is ETGVTQSPTHLIKTRGQQVTLRCSSQSGHNTVSWYQQALGQGPQFIFQYYREEENGRGNFPPRFSGLQFPNYSSELNVNALELDDSALYLCASSLGGANTEAFFGQGTRLTVV.